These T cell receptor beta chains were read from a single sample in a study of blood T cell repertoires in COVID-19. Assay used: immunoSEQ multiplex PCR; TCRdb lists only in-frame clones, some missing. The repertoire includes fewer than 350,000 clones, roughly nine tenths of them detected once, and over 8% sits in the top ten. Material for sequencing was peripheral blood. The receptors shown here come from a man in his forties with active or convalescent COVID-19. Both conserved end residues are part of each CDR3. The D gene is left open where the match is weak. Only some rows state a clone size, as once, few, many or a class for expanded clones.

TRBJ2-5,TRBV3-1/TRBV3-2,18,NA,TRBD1,CASSQGTRIQGARETQYF,TGTGCCAGCAGCCAAGGGACACGGATCCAGGGGGCGCGGGAGACCCAGTACTTC
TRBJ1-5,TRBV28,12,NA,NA,CATRWENRPQHF,TGTGCCACTAGGTGGGAGAATAGGCCCCAGCATTTT
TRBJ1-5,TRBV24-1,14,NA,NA,CATSDGQVNQPQHF,TGTGCCACCAGTGATGGTCAGGTCAATCAGCCCCAGCATTTT
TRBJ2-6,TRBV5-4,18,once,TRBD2,CASSLIAGGQSGANVLTF,TGTGCCAGCAGCTTAATAGCGGGAGGACAATCTGGGGCCAACGTCCTGACTTTC
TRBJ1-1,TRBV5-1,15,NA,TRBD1,CASSLGRTGDTEAFF,TGCGCCAGCAGCTTGGGACGGACAGGAGACACTGAAGCTTTCTTT
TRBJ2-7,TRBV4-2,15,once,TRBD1,CASSQEGTGDYEQYF,TGTGCCAGCAGCCAAGAAGGGACAGGGGATTACGAGCAGTACTTC
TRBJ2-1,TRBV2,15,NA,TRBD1,CANLLRTGGSNEQFF,TGTGCCAACCTTTTAAGGACAGGGGGCTCGAATGAGCAGTTCTTC
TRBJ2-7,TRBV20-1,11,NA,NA,CSAKSGHEQYF,TGCAGTGCAAAGTCAGGGCACGAGCAGTACTTC
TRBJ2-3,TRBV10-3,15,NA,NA,CAISDPDTYTDTQYF,TGTGCCATCAGTGACCCGGACACGTACACAGATACGCAGTATTTT
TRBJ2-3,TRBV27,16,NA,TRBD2,CASSGASAGGPNTQYF,TGTGCCAGCAGTGGTGCCTCAGCGGGGGGGCCTAATACGCAGTATTTT
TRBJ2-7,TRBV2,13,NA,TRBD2,CASSASGVREQYF,TGTGCCAGCAGTGCTAGCGGAGTGAGAGAGCAGTACTTC
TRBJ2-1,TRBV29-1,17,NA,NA,CSVEERQGRGTHNEQFF,TGCAGCGTTGAAGAGCGACAGGGGCGGGGGACACACAATGAGCAGTTCTTC
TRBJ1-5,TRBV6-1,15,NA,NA,CASSELGDRNQPQHF,TGTGCCAGCAGTGAATTAGGGGATCGGAATCAGCCCCAGCATTTT
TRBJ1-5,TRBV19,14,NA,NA,CASSKRQGNQPQHF,TGTGCCAGTAGTAAAAGACAGGGCAATCAGCCCCAGCATTTT
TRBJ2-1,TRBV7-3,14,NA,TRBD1,CASSLGARGNEQFF,TGTGCCAGCAGCTTAGGGGCCAGGGGGAATGAGCAGTTCTTC
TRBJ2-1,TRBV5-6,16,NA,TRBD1,CASSLGTGESYNEQFF,TGTGCCAGCAGCTTGGGGACAGGGGAGTCGTACAATGAGCAGTTCTTC
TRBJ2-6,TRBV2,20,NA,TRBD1,CASSEAHLGQAFSGANVLTF,TGTGCCAGCAGTGAAGCGCACCTAGGACAGGCCTTCTCTGGGGCCAACGTCCTGACTTTC
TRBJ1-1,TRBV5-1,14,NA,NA,CASSLGSGDTEAFF,TGCGCCAGCAGCCTCGGGTCAGGGGACACTGAAGCTTTCTTT
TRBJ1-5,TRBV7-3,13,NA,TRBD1,CASSWTGGQPQHF,TGTGCCAGCAGCTGGACAGGGGGTCAGCCCCAGCATTTT
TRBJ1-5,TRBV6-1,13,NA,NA,CASSEGANQPQHF,TGTGCCAGCAGTGAAGGGGCCAATCAGCCCCAGCATTTT
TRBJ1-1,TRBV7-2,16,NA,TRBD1,CASSFQGGRANTEAFF,TGTGCCAGCAGCTTCCAGGGGGGACGAGCGAACACTGAAGCTTTCTTT
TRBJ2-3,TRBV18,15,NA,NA,CASSPTEVAGGSTYF,NA
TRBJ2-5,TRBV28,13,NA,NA,CASSLGGTETQYF,TGTGCCAGCAGTTTAGGGGGCACGGAGACCCAGTACTTC
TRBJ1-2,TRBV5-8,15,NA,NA,CASSLGGGTNYGYTF,TGTGCCAGCAGCTTGGGAGGAGGAACAAACTATGGCTACACCTTC
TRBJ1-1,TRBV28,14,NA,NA,CASSDPLGAAGAFF,TGTGCCAGCAGTGACCCCCTGGGGGCTGCGGGAGCTTTCTTT
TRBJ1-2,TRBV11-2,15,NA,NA,CASSLVGGAAYGYTF,TGTGCCAGCAGCTTAGTGGGAGGGGCGGCCTATGGCTACACCTTC
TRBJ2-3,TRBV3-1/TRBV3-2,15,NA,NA,CASSQVGDNTDTQYF,TGTGCCAGCAGCCAAGTAGGCGACAACACAGATACGCAGTATTTT
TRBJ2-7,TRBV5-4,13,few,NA,CASSLSGTSEQYF,TGTGCCAGCAGCTTATCCGGGACAAGCGAGCAGTACTTC
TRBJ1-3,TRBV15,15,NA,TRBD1,CATSRTGGEGNTIYF,TGTGCCACCAGCAGGACAGGGGGCGAGGGAAACACCATATATTTT
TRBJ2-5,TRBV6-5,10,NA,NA,CASRRETQYF,TGTGCCAGCAGGAGGGAGACCCAGTACTTC
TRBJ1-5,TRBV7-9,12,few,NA,CASSLGGQPQHF,TGTGCCAGCAGCCTCGGAGGGCAGCCCCAGCATTTT